Each of the 4 T cell receptor beta chains below was sequenced from the same sample in a study of vaccination and CD4 T cells after COVID-19. CD4+ T cells that had been cultured provided DNA sequenced with the Oncomine TCR Beta short-read assay. Genomic DNA was isolated from cultured CD4+ T cells. TCRdb re-called the PCR reads through MiXCR, storing one row per CDR3 protein. Counted here are roughly 7,800 distinct CDR3 sequences, around two fifths occurring once; the ten biggest clones make up about 25%. These TCRs are of unknown antigen specificity. Described treatment: approximately nine-day PBMC culture with coronavirus spike peptide pools or control peptides (ViraFEST assay). The unexposed donor provided CD4+ T cells, which were taken before the COVID-19 pandemic (2011-2018). Material: CD4+ T cells from blood, cultured in vitro. These receptors were taken from a human donor in good health.

The chain carries TRBV27 and TRBJ2-2, with D perhaps TRBD2 (5 bases). The V gene lost 4 bases and the J gene lost 0 bases, with 18 bases spanning the gap. Looked up from germline, CDR1 is MNHEY and CDR2 is SMNVEV (reference sequence). The length of the CDR3 is 18 residues. The CDR3 DNA is TGTGCCAGCAGTTCGAACTACGGTGGAGGATCGAACACCGGGGAGCTGTTTTTT. This translates into CASSSNYGGGSNTGELFF.

The rearrangement links TRBV4-3 to TRBJ2-7, with a possible D match to TRBD1 (5 bases). CDR1 is LGHNA, CDR2 YSLEER, per germline. CDR3 size: 13 residues. Trimming cost V 4 bases and J 3 bases, with 10 bases left between them. CDR3 in amino acids: CASSRTQGYEQYF. In DNA, the CDR3 is TGCGCCAGCAGCCGCACCCAGGGCTACGAGCAGTACTTC.

A word on this clonotype: It is likely a read error, because the conserved phenylalanine at the end of the CDR3 is missing. This chain links TRBV15 with TRBJ1-5; TRBD1 is a possible D gene (6 bases). V was trimmed by 1 base and J by 5 bases, leaving 9 bases between them. CDR3 length: 14 amino acids. Germline CDR1 LNHNV, CDR2 YYDKDF (reference sequence). The CDR3 DNA reads as TGTGCCACCAGCAGAGTCAGGGGCGATCAGCCCCAGCATCTT. Amino acids: CATSRVRGDQPQHL.

CDR3 amino acids: CASSPRQGASGEQYF. The CDR3 bases are TGTGCCAGCTCACCGCGACAGGGTGCAAGCGGCGAGCAGTACTTC. This sequence joins TRBV18 and TRBJ2-7; 7 bases fit TRBD1. Germline V gives CDR1 KGHSH, CDR2 LQKENI. After removal of 3 bases from V and 6 bases from J, the junction contained 11 bases not matched to a gene. This CDR3 is built from 15 residues. Based on the CDR3 plus reference TRBV18 and TRBJ2-7, the full variable domain is NAGVMQNPRHLVRRRGQEARLRCSPMKGHSHVYWYRQLPEEGLKFMVYLQKENIIDESGMPKERFSAEFPKEGPSILRIQQVVRGDSAAYFCASSPRQGASGEQYFGPGTRLTVT.